Below are 28 T cell receptor beta chains sequenced from a single sample in a study of CD8+CD57+ T cells in acquired aplastic anemia. CDR3 and TCR beta VDJ profiling relied on genomic DNA as the template. TCRdb reprocessed the reads with MiXCR, giving one entry per CDR3 protein. Counted here are around 180,000 distinct CDR3 sequences, under 70% occurring once; the ten biggest clones make up under 60%. Sample: sorted CD4+, CD8+, or CD8+CD57+ T cells (not recorded which) from PBMCs. Receptor source: a human donor with severe aplastic anemia or a healthy control (not recorded which).

This rearrangement joins TRBV19 to TRBJ2-1, with TRBD2 identical over 9 bases. This CDR3 contains 14 residues. CDR1 and CDR2 (germline): LNHDA, SQIVND (reference sequence). The V gene end was trimmed by 6 bases and the J gene end by 2 bases; junction bases not matched to a gene: 2. The DNA of the CDR3 is TGTGCCAGTAGACTAGCGGGTACCTACAATGAGCAGTTCTTC. Translating gives CASRLAGTYNEQFF.

CDR3 sequence reads: CASMTSDNSPLHF. CDR3 in DNA: TGTGCCAGCATGACAAGCGATAATTCACCCCTCCACTTT. This sequence joins TRBV6-1 and TRBJ1-6; D is uncertain. V was pared by 7 bases and J by 5 bases, with 9 bases between. This CDR3 comprises 13 residues. The germline V gene encodes CDR1 MNHNS and CDR2 SASEGT.

The genes are TRBV25-1 and TRBJ1-1; 7 nucleotides match TRBD1. The CDR3 runs 13 residues. Germline loops: CDR1 MGHDK, CDR2 SYGVNS. With V trimmed by 3 bases and J by 4 bases, 2 bases remained unmatched. Written as DNA, the CDR3 is TGTGCCAGCAGTGAGACAGGGTTCACTGAAGCTTTCTTT. It codes for CASSETGFTEAFF.

The chain joins TRBV20-1 to TRBJ2-7; D remains unclear. Germline V gene sequence: CDR1 DFQATT, CDR2 SNEGSKA (reference sequence). Trimming shortened V by 4 bases and J by 3 bases, and 13 bases separated the two germline ends. The CDR3 sequence is 13 residues long. CDR3 in DNA: TGCAGTGCTACCCATAACCCGTACTACGAGCAGTACTTC. Translating gives CSATHNPYYEQYF.

The chain links TRBV9 to TRBJ2-3; 10 nucleotides align to TRBD1. Germline CDR1 reads SGDLS; CDR2 reads YYNGEE. CDR3 length equals 15 residues. The J segment lost 4 bases and the V segment lost 10 bases, leaving 12 bases of the junction unmatched. The CDR3 sequence: CAPGAGQGGADTQYF. The DNA of the CDR3 is TGTGCCCCCGGGGCCGGACAGGGGGGAGCAGATACGCAGTATTTT.

The chain has TRBV29-1 and TRBJ2-3; D is uncertain. V lost 1 base to trimming and J lost 1 base, with 9 bases between them. The CDR3 has 14 residues. Germline V CDR1 and CDR2: SQVTM, ANQGSEA. CDR3 sequence: CSVEGTPRTDTQYF. CDR3 coding DNA: TGCAGCGTTGAAGGGACCCCCCGCACAGATACGCAGTATTTT.

The V call is TRBV5-1, the J call TRBJ2-3; 8 bases map to TRBD2. V shed 4 bases, J shed 6 bases, and the junction held 13 bases outside the gene matches. This CDR3 comprises 16 residues. Germline CDR1 reads SGHRS; CDR2 reads YFSETQ. The CDR3 region has the DNA TGCGCCAGCAGCCACTTGACTAGCGCCATCTGGGATACGCAGTATTTT. Encoded protein: CASSHLTSAIWDTQYF. Using reference TRBV5-1 and TRBJ2-3 for the parts outside the CDR3, the full variable domain is KAGVTQTPRYLIKTRGQQVTLSCSPISGHRSVSWYQQTPGQGLQFLFEYFSETQRNKGNFPGRFSGRQFSNSRSEMNVSTLELGDSALYLCASSHLTSAIWDTQYFGPGTRLTVL.

The genes are TRBV15 and TRBJ1-3; D is possibly TRBD1 (5 bases). There are 13 residues in the CDR3. CDR1 is LNHNV and CDR2 is YYDKDF in the germline V gene (reference sequence). V was pared by 3 bases and J by 2 bases, with 5 bases between. CDR3: CATSRGAGNTIYF. CDR3 coding DNA: TGTGCCACCAGCAGGGGGGCTGGAAACACCATATATTTT.

This clonotype occurred a few times. This rearrangement joins TRBV24-1 to TRBJ2-1; D might be TRBD1 or TRBD2, each matching 5 bases. Between the trimmed V and J ends, which lost 2 bases and 5 bases, there was a span of 15 bases. The CDR3 totals 16 residues. Per germline, CDR1 KGHDR and CDR2 SFDVKD. The CDR3: CATSDSSGTLHNEQFF. The CDR3 DNA follows: TGTGCCACCAGTGATTCCTCCGGGACCCTACACAATGAGCAGTTCTTC.

The V and J genes are TRBV7-9 and TRBJ2-1, with 14 bases that match TRBD2. This CDR3 is built from 19 residues. The ends lost 4 bases at V and 2 bases at J; junction bases unmatched: 10. From germline, CDR1 is SEHNR and CDR2 FQNEAQ (reference sequence). The CDR3 sequence is CASSSTGLAGGETYNEQFF. The DNA of the CDR3 is TGTGCCAGCAGCTCAACCGGACTAGCGGGGGGCGAAACCTACAATGAGCAGTTCTTC.

Comments on this clonotype: Compared with germline, one end of the junction differs, possibly owing to a read error. V gene TRBV10-1 combines with J gene TRBJ1-2, with 8 bases aligning to TRBD1. This CDR3 is built from 14 residues. Germline-derived CDR1 and CDR2 are WNHNN and SYGVQD (reference sequence). The CDR3 DNA sequence: TGTGCCAGCAGTGCGGACAGGGAGGTCTATGGCTACACCTTC. Its translation: CASSADREVYGYTF.

This chain connects TRBV20-1 to TRBJ2-5; possible D gene TRBD1, 5 bases. CDR3 size: 15 residues. Germline CDR1 and CDR2: DFQATT and SNEGSKA (reference sequence). Trimming left V 0 bases short and J 1 base short, with 12 bases between. Here the CDR3 reads CSAREQGRIQETQYF. The CDR3 region has the DNA TGCAGTGCTAGAGAGCAGGGCAGAATCCAAGAGACCCAGTACTTC.

This clonotype was observed once. The gene calls are TRBV2 and TRBJ1-2, with D hard to call. Germline V CDR1 and CDR2: SNHLY, FYNNEI. The CDR3 has 13 amino acids. V was trimmed by 7 bases and J by 4 bases, leaving 13 bases between them. The CDR3 nucleotides read TGTGCCAGCAAAAGCGGACGGTCCTATGGCTACACCTTC. Protein sequence: CASKSGRSYGYTF.

This chain connects TRBV7-9 to TRBJ1-6, with 7 bases lining up with TRBD1. V lost 9 bases, J lost 12 bases, and 8 bases stayed unmatched. CDR3 length equals 12 residues. The germline CDR1 and CDR2 sequences are SEHNR and FQNEAQ (reference sequence). DNA for the CDR3: TGTGCCAGTCACGACAGGGTCGAACCCCTCCACTTT. This sequence encodes CASHDRVEPLHF.

Turning to this clonotype: Because the CDR3 is missing its conserved closing phenylalanine or tryptophan, this is likely a read error. The chain is built from TRBV10-3 and TRBJ2-7; a weak D match, TRBD1 (5 bases). The germline V gene encodes CDR1 ENHRY and CDR2 SYGVKD. With 10 bases removed from V and 4 bases from J, the gap between germline ends came to 11 bases. The length of the CDR3 is 11 residues. CDR3 amino acids: CATETAYEQYL. The CDR3 DNA is TGTGCCACCGAGACAGCATACGAGCAGTACCTC.

This CDR3 reads CATSDLGQGPDTQYF. The CDR3 region has the DNA TGTGCCACCAGTGACCTGGGGCAGGGGCCAGATACGCAGTATTTT. The chain employs TRBV24-1 and TRBJ2-3; TRBD1 might be the D (6 bases). V gave up 4 bases and J gave up 4 bases, with 14 bases separating them. The CDR3 sequence is 15 residues long. From germline, CDR1 is KGHDR and CDR2 SFDVKD.

Only one count was recorded for this clonotype. The chain uses TRBV19 and TRBJ2-2; D gene unclear. Trimming removed 3 bases from V and 0 bases from J, with 17 bases in between. The CDR3 has 18 residues. The V gene's germline CDR1 is LNHDA and CDR2 SQIVND (reference sequence). CDR3 amino acids: CASSIWIGSDANTGELFF. DNA of the CDR3: TGTGCCAGTAGTATTTGGATCGGGTCGGACGCGAACACCGGGGAGCTGTTTTTT.

DNA for the CDR3: TGTGCCAGCAGCCTGCGGGGATACCAAGAGACCCAGTACTTC. This sequence encodes CASSLRGYQETQYF. V usage is TRBV5-6 and J usage is TRBJ2-5, with D perhaps matching TRBD2 (6 bases). The CDR3 has 14 residues. Trimming shortened V by 4 bases and J by 0 bases, and 10 bases separated the two germline ends. Germline V lookup: CDR1 SGHDT, CDR2 YYEEEE.

This sequence joins TRBV5-1 and TRBJ2-7; 10 nucleotides line up with TRBD1. This CDR3 spans 13 amino acids. Germline V gene lookup returns CDR1 SGHRS and CDR2 YFSETQ. J gave up 6 bases and V 9 bases, and 9 bases lay outside the gene matches. CDR3 sequence reads: CATRWDRGGEQYF. As DNA, the CDR3 is TGCGCCACCAGGTGGGACAGGGGTGGCGAGCAGTACTTC.

The chain employs TRBV10-3 and TRBJ2-5; unclear D gene. The CDR3 has 12 residues. The germline V and J ends were trimmed by 4 bases and 5 bases, with 8 bases remaining between them. In germline, CDR1 is ENHRY, CDR2 SYGVKD. CDR3 residues: CAISGTTETQYF. The CDR3 DNA follows: TGTGCCATCAGTGGCACTACGGAGACCCAGTACTTC.

The chain uses TRBV7-9 and TRBJ2-1; the D is unclear. CDR1 is SEHNR, CDR2 FQNEAQ, per germline (reference sequence). V shed 4 bases and J shed 9 bases, with 7 bases lying between them. This CDR3 spans 11 amino acids. CDR3 nucleotide sequence: TGTGCCAGCAGCTCCACTTCTGAGCAGTTCTTC. Residues: CASSSTSEQFF.

CDR3 residues: CASSSGQGKAFF. The CDR3 nucleotides are TGTGCCAGCAGCTCCGGACAGGGTAAAGCTTTCTTT. The J gene is TRBJ1-1, the V gene TRBV7-9; the match to TRBD1 covers 8 bases. J gave up 9 bases and V 4 bases, and 4 bases lay outside the gene matches. This CDR3 has 12 amino acids. CDR1 SEHNR and CDR2 FQNEAQ come from the germline V gene (reference sequence). The full variable domain, completed using reference TRBV7-9 and TRBJ1-1, is DTGVSQNPRHKITKRGQNVTFRCDPISEHNRLYWYRQTLGQGPEFLTYFQNEAQLEKSRLLSDRFSAERPKGSFSTLEIQRTEQGDSAMYLCASSSGQGKAFFGQGTRLTVV.

At least ten counts were recorded for this clonotype. CDR3 coding DNA: TGCAGTGCTAGCCACCACATAGCCTTCACAGATACGCAGTATTTT. This codes for CSASHHIAFTDTQYF. The chain couples TRBV20-1 to TRBJ2-3; D is ambiguous. Trimming removed 3 bases at V and 2 bases at J, with 15 bases between. The germline gives CDR1 DFQATT, CDR2 SNEGSKA (reference sequence). The CDR3 is made up of 15 amino acids.

J is TRBJ2-1 and V is TRBV7-9; D is ambiguous. The germline gives CDR1 SEHNR, CDR2 FQNEAQ (reference sequence). The CDR3 extends over 10 amino acids. Between the trimmed V and J ends, which lost 3 bases and 15 bases, there was a span of 9 bases. In DNA form, the CDR3 reads TGTGCCAGCAGCTTGCTGATACCGTTCTTC. It translates to CASSLLIPFF.

The chain is built from TRBV7-3 and TRBJ2-5; D unresolved. V was trimmed by 2 bases and J by 4 bases, leaving 14 bases between them. Germline assignment: CDR1 SGHTA and CDR2 FQGTGA. The CDR3 runs 15 residues. CDR3 bases: TGTGCCAGCAGCTTAGGAGAAGACGGCCGAGAGACCCAGTACTTC. Its translation: CASSLGEDGRETQYF.

The chain recombines TRBV20-1 with TRBJ2-3, with a possible D match to TRBD2 (5 bases). Per the germline V gene, CDR1 is DFQATT and CDR2 is SNEGSKA (reference sequence). This CDR3 has 14 residues. With 4 bases removed from V and 1 base from J, the gap between germline ends came to 12 bases. The CDR3 is CSATSPRGTDTQYF. The CDR3 bases are TGCAGTGCTACCTCTCCGCGGGGCACAGATACGCAGTATTTT.

The chain joins TRBV7-3 to TRBJ1-6; a weak D match, TRBD1 (6 bases). The V and J ends lost 5 bases and 5 bases respectively, with 13 bases between them. Germline lookup yields CDR1 SGHTA and CDR2 FQGTGA. The CDR3 has 15 residues. The chain's CDR3 is CASSLEGGHNSPLHF. The CDR3 nucleotides are TGTGCCAGCAGCCTCGAAGGGGGTCATAATTCACCCCTCCACTTT. Full variable domain (remainder filled in from reference TRBV7-3 and TRBJ1-6): GAGVSQTPSNKVTEKGKYVELRCDPISGHTALYWYRQSLGQGPEFLIYFQGTGAADDSGLPNDRFFAVRPEGSVSTLKIQRTERGDSAVYLCASSLEGGHNSPLHFGNGTRLTVT.

This clonotype was found a few times. J is TRBJ2-7 and V is TRBV10-3, with 8 bases matching TRBD1. V was clipped by 3 bases and J by 2 bases; unmatched bases: 6. The CDR3 consists of 15 residues. Germline values: CDR1 ENHRY, CDR2 SYGVKD. In DNA form, the CDR3 reads TGTGCCATCAGTGATGGGACAGGACGAGCCTACGAGCAGTACTTC. Its protein product is CAISDGTGRAYEQYF.